One T cell receptor (beta chain) is described in this entry. The antigen remains undetermined. The authors isolated CD4+ T cells after 9 to 10 days of culture. The assay was immunoSEQ multiplex PCR, and TCRdb's table has in-frame clones only and misses some. The table has about 48,000 clones, over 50% seen once. Germline CDR1 is MNHEY and CDR2 is SVGAGI. J lost 4 bases, V lost 8 bases, and 10 bases had no gene match. The CDR3 length is 14 residues. The data stem from a study of vaccination effects on CD4 cells after COVID-19. Across the study: It was two doses of either the BNT162b2 or mRNA-1273 vaccine that participants received. After 1.8 million or so PBMC were placed in each well, they were cultured with approximately 10 IU/ml IL-2 and 10 ug/ml peptides.

The V and J genes are TRBV6-5 and TRBJ2-5; 7 bases are a match to TRBD1. This receptor was obtained from a human donor who received a COVID-19 vaccine. Here the sequenced sample was CD4+ T cells from PBMCs cultured without peptide, taken before COVID-19 vaccination. The CDR3, as DNA: TGTGCCAGCCGACAGGGAAGTTTATTAGAGACCCAGTACTTC. Its protein product is CASRQGSLLETQYF.